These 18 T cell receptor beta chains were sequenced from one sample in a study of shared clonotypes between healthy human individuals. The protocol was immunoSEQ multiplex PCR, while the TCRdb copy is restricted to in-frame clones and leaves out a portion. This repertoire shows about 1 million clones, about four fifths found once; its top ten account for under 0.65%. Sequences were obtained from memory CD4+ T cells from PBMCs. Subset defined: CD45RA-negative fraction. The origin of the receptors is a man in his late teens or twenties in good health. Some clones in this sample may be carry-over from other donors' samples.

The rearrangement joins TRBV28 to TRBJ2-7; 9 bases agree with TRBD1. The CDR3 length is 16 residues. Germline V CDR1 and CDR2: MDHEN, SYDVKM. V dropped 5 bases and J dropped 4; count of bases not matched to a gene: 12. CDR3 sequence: CASSGLGQGRRYEQYF. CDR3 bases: TGTGCCAGCAGTGGCCTTGGACAGGGGCGAAGGTACGAGCAGTACTTC.

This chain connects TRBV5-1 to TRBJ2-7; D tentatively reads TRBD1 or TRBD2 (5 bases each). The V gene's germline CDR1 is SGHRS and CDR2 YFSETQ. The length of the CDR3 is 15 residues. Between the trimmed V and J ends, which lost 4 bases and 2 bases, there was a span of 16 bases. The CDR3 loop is CASSPPGRTTYEQYF. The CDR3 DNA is TGCGCCAGCAGCCCACCGGGACGGACGACCTACGAGCAGTACTTC.

In nucleotides, the CDR3 is TGCGCCAGCAGCTTCAATATAGGGGGCTACACCTTC. Its translation is CASSFNIGGYTF. This sequence joins TRBV5-1 and TRBJ1-2, with D uncertain. CDR3 size: 12 residues. Germline V lookup: CDR1 SGHRS, CDR2 YFSETQ. V was shortened by 2 bases and J by 8 bases, with 10 bases between the two germline ends.

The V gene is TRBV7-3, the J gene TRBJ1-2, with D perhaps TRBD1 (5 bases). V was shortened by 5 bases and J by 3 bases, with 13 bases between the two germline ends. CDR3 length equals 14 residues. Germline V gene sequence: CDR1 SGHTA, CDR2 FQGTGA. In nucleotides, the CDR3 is TGTGCCAGCAGCCCCACGGGGCTCGACTATGGCTACACCTTC. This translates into CASSPTGLDYGYTF. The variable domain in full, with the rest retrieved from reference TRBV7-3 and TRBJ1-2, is GAGVSQTPSNKVTEKGKYVELRCDPISGHTALYWYRQSLGQGPEFLIYFQGTGAADDSGLPNDRFFAVRPEGSVSTLKIQRTERGDSAVYLCASSPTGLDYGYTFGSGTRLTVV.

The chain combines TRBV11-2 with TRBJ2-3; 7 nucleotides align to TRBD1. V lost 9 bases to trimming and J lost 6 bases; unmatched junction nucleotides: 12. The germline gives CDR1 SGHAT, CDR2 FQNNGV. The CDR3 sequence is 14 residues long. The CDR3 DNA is TGTGCCAGTTCCGACAGGGCTACGGGGGATACGCAGTATTTT. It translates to CASSDRATGDTQYF.

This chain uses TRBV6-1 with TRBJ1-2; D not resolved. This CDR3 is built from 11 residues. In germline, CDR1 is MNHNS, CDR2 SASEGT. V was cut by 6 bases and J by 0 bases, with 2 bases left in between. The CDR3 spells CASRANYGYTF. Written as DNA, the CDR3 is TGTGCCAGCAGAGCTAACTATGGCTACACCTTC.

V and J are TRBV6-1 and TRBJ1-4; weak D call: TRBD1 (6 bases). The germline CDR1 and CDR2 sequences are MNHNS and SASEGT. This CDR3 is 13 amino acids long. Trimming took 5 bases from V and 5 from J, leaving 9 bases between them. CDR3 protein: CASSRDINEKLFF. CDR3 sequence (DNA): TGTGCCAGCAGTCGGGACATAAATGAAAAACTGTTTTTT.

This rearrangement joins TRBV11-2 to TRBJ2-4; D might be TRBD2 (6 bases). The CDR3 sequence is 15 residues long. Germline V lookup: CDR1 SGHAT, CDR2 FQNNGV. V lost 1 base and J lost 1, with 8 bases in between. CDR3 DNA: TGTGCCAGCAGCTTAGCGGGAGTGGCCAAAAACATTCAGTACTTC. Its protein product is CASSLAGVAKNIQYF.

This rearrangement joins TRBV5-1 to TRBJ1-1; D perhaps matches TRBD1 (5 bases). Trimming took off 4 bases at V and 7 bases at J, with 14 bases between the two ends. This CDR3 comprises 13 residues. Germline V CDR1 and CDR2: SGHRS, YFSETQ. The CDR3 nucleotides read TGCGCCAGCAGCCCCCGGGGGTATGGTGAAGCTTTCTTT. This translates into CASSPRGYGEAFF.

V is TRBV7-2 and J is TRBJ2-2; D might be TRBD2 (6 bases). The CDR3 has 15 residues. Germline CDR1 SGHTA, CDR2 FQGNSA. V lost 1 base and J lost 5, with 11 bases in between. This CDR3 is CASSLVRDATGELFF. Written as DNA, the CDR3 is TGTGCCAGCAGCTTAGTGCGGGATGCTACCGGGGAGCTGTTTTTT.

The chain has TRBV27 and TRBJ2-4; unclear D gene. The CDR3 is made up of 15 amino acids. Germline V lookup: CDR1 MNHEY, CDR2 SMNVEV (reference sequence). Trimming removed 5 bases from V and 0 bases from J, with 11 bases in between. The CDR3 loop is CASSATNLAKNIQYF. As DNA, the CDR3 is TGTGCCAGCAGTGCTACGAACCTAGCCAAAAACATTCAGTACTTC.

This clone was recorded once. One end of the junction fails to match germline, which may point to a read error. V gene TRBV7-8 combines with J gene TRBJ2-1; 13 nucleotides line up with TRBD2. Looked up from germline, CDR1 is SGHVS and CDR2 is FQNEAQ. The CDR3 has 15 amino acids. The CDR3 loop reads CASSFRTSGRLAQLF. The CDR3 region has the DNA TGTGCCAGCAGCTTCAGGACTAGCGGGAGACTGGCTCAGCTCTTC.

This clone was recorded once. The CDR3 DNA reads as TGTGCCAGCAGCTCGGACAGGCCGGTATCCTATGGCTACACCTTC. Residues: CASSSDRPVSYGYTF. The V gene is TRBV5-6, the J gene TRBJ1-2; 7 nucleotides match TRBD1. Germline loops: CDR1 SGHDT, CDR2 YYEEEE. The CDR3 contains 15 residues. Trimming took 3 bases from V and 4 from J; bases not matched to a gene: 9.

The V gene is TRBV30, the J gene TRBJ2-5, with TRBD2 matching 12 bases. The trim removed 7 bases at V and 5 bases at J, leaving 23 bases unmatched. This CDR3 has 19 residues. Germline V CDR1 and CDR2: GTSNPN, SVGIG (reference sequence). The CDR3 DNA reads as TGTGCCTTTGCAACCGGGACAGCCATTCGGACTAGCGGGACTGAGACCCAGTACTTC. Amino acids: CAFATGTAIRTSGTETQYF.

CDR3 DNA: TGCAGCGCCAGGACTGACTCCTACGAGCAGTACTTC. Protein sequence: CSARTDSYEQYF. The chain is built from TRBV29-1 and TRBJ2-7; the D gene is possibly TRBD2 (5 bases). The CDR3 spans 12 residues. Trimming took 7 bases from V and 0 from J, leaving 10 bases between them. Germline CDR1 SQVTM, CDR2 ANQGSEA.

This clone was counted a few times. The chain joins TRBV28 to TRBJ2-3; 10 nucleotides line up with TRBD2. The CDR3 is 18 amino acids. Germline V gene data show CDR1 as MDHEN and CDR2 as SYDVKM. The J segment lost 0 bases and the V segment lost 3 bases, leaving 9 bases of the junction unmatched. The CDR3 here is CASSLRTSGRSSTDTQYF. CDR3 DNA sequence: TGTGCCAGCAGTTTGAGGACTAGCGGAAGATCTAGCACAGATACGCAGTATTTT.

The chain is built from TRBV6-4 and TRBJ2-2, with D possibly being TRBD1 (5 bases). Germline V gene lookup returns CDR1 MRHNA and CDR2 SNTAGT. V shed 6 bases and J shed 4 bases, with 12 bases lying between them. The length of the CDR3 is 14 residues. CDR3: CASSRDRLTGELFF. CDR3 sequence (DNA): TGTGCCAGCAGCCGTGACAGACTCACCGGGGAGCTGTTTTTT.

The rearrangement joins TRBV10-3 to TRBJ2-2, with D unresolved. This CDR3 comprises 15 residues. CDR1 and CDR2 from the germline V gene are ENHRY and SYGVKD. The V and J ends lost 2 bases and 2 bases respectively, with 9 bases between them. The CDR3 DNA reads TGTGCCATCAGTGAGGTTGGTGGTAACACCGGGGAGCTGTTTTTT. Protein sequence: CAISEVGGNTGELFF.